These T cell receptor beta chains were read from a single sample in a study of blood T cell repertoires in COVID-19. The repertoire was sequenced with immunoSEQ multiplex PCR; TCRdb's copy has only in-frame clones and lacks some. This table holds under 450,000 clones, 89% found once. Material for sequencing was peripheral blood. All receptors come from a woman between 40 and 55 years old with COVID-19, enrolled during active disease. Each CDR3 is given with its conserved first and last residue. Each record gives: D gene, J gene, clone size, V gene, CDR3 protein, CDR3 DNA. The D gene is left open where the match is weak. Rows give clone size only sometimes, using once, few, many, or a class for an expanded clone.

>TRBD1|TRBJ1-1|.|TRBV27
CASRNRGWTEAFF
TGTGCCAGCAGAAACAGGGGGTGGACTGAAGCTTTCTTT
>.|TRBJ2-5|.|TRBV27
CASSLYSGKETQYF
TGTGCCAGCAGTTTATACTCGGGGAAAGAGACCCAGTACTTC
>TRBD1|TRBJ2-7|.|TRBV18
CASSQGQGGYEQYF
TGTGCCAGCTCCCAGGGACAGGGAGGTTACGAGCAGTACTTC
>.|TRBJ2-3|.|TRBV18
CASSPGGPVTDTQYF
TGTGCCAGCTCACCAGGGGGCCCGGTGACAGATACGCAGTATTTT
>TRBD2|TRBJ2-1|once|TRBV4-3
CASSQTWGTSGRGVSDEQFF
TGCGCCAGCAGCCAAACCTGGGGGACTAGCGGGAGAGGGGTGAGTGATGAGCAGTTCTTC
>TRBD2|TRBJ2-1|.|TRBV5-6
CASSLASGLAVGNEQFF
TGTGCCAGCAGCTTGGCCTCCGGACTAGCGGTCGGGAATGAGCAGTTCTTC
>.|TRBJ1-1|.|TRBV2
CASSVLTEAFF
TGTGCCAGCAGTGTTCTCACAGAAGCTTTCTTT
>.|TRBJ1-5|.|TRBV7-3
CASSLRGTVWFNQPQHF
TGTGCCAGCAGCTTGCGGGGCACAGTATGGTTCAATCAGCCCCAGCATTTT
>.|TRBJ1-6|.|TRBV5-1
CASSLGPSAPLHF
TGCGCCAGCAGCTTGGGCCCTTCGGCACCCCTCCACTTT
>.|TRBJ1-5|.|TRBV19
CASTPTPGEDLSNQPQHF
TGTGCCAGTACCCCTACCCCCGGGGAGGATCTTAGCAATCAGCCCCAGCATTTT
>TRBD1|TRBJ2-1|.|TRBV19
CASSTYRGGNEQFF
TGTGCCAGTAGTACCTACAGGGGTGGGAATGAGCAGTTCTTC
>.|TRBJ1-2|.|TRBV27
CASSPRDIYGYTF
TGTGCCAGCAGTCCTAGGGACATCTATGGCTACACCTTC
>TRBD1|TRBJ2-7|.|TRBV5-1
CASSQDRKYEQYF
TGCGCCAGCAGCCAGGACAGGAAATACGAGCAGTACTTC
>TRBD2|TRBJ2-7|.|TRBV28
CASSLQSSGSYEQYF
TGTGCCAGCAGTTTACAGTCTAGCGGGAGCTACGAGCAGTACTTC
>.|TRBJ2-1|.|TRBV5-5
CASTLGLFNEQFF
TGTGCCAGCACCTTAGGACTATTCAATGAGCAGTTCTTC
>.|TRBJ1-6|.|TRBV5-8
CASSLVRTGSRSPLHF
TGTGCCAGCAGCTTGGTCAGGACCGGGAGCCGGTCACCCCTCCACTTT
>TRBD1|TRBJ1-3|.|TRBV28
CASRANWRRQGASSGNTIYF
TGTGCCAGCAGAGCCAATTGGCGGAGACAGGGGGCAAGCTCTGGAAACACCATATATTTT
>.|TRBJ2-6|.|TRBV28
CASSFLGASGANVLTF
TGTGCCAGCAGTTTTTTGGGGGCGAGTGGGGCCAACGTCCTGACTTTC
>.|TRBJ1-1|.|TRBV7-2
CASSPRWNTEAFF
TGTGCCAGCAGCCCTAGATGGAACACTGAAGCTTTCTTT
>TRBD1|TRBJ2-2|.|TRBV4-3
CASSQKDRGTGELFF
TGCGCCAGCAGCCAGAAAGACAGGGGGACCGGGGAGCTGTTTTTT
>TRBD1|TRBJ1-1|.|TRBV5-1
CASNGQGNTEAFF
TGCGCCAGCAACGGACAGGGGAACACTGAAGCTTTCTTT
>TRBD2|TRBJ2-1|.|TRBV7-6
CASSLIAGANNEQFF
TGTGCCAGCAGCTTAATTGCGGGAGCGAACAATGAGCAGTTCTTC
>.|TRBJ2-5|.|TRBV7-2
CASSPGLRETQYF
TGTGCCAGCAGCCCGGGACTCCGAGAGACCCAGTACTTC
>TRBD1|TRBJ1-2|.|TRBV7-2
CASSRPGQVEGYTF
TGTGCCAGCAGTCGCCCGGGACAGGTCGAAGGCTACACCTTC
>.|TRBJ1-3|.|TRBV19
CASSIVGVAGNTIYF
TGTGCCAGTAGTATAGTCGGGGTTGCTGGAAACACCATATATTTT
>.|TRBJ2-1|.|TRBV5-5
CASRPVGHHEQFF
TGTGCCAGCAGGCCGGTGGGGCACCATGAGCAGTTCTTC
>TRBD1|TRBJ2-5|.|TRBV7-3
CASSHKGAPETQYF
TGTGCCAGCAGCCATAAGGGGGCCCCAGAGACCCAGTACTTC
>.|TRBJ1-1|once|TRBV5-4
CASSQYRVGTEAFF
TGTGCCAGCAGTCAGTACAGGGTAGGCACTGAAGCTTTCTTT
>.|TRBJ2-1|.|TRBV4-3
CASSQENGASANNEQFF
TGCGCCAGCAGCCAAGAAAACGGGGCTAGCGCTAACAATGAGCAGTTCTTC
>.|TRBJ2-3|.|TRBV5-4
CASSLAVGSGTQYF
TGTGCCAGCAGCTTGGCCGTGGGCTCAGGTACGCAGTATTTT
>TRBD1|TRBJ2-1|.|TRBV5-1
CASSSGTGSNNEQFF
TGCGCCAGCTCTTCCGGGACAGGGAGTAACAATGAGCAGTTCTTC
>.|TRBJ1-2|few|TRBV2
CASTRTDPSGSRYGYTF
TGTGCCAGCACCCGGACAGATCCTAGTGGTTCGCGCTATGGCTACACCTTC
>.|TRBJ1-1|.|TRBV2
CASQPFHEDTEAFF
TGTGCCAGCCAACCTTTTCATGAGGACACTGAAGCTTTCTTT
>TRBD1|TRBJ1-4|.|TRBV19
CASSIRQGSTNEKLFF
TGTGCCAGTAGTATAAGACAGGGATCGACTAATGAAAAACTGTTTTTT
>.|TRBJ2-3|once|TRBV18
CASSLGNTDTQYF
TGTGCCAGCTCACTCGGGAACACAGATACGCAGTATTTT
>.|TRBJ1-2|.|TRBV5-1
CASSLEAISNYGYTF
TGCGCCAGCAGCTTGGAAGCGATATCTAACTATGGCTACACCTTC
>.|TRBJ2-7|.|TRBV6-6
CASSRRGEQYF
TGTGCCAGCAGCCGAAGGGGAGAGCAGTACTTC
>.|TRBJ1-5|.|TRBV18
CASSPGTFEEPQHF
TGTGCCAGCTCACCGGGGACATTCGAAGAGCCCCAGCATTTT
>.|TRBJ2-2|.|TRBV10-3
CAISDLRTRGSTGELFF
TGTGCCATCAGTGATCTAAGGACCAGGGGTAGCACCGGGGAGCTGTTTTTT
>TRBD2|TRBJ2-7|.|TRBV28
CASRFSGGPSYEQYF
TGTGCCAGCAGATTTAGCGGGGGACCGTCCTACGAGCAGTACTTC
>TRBD1|TRBJ2-7|few|TRBV27
CASSWGQGAGEQYF
TGTGCCAGCAGTTGGGGACAGGGGGCGGGGGAGCAGTACTTC
>.|TRBJ1-5|.|TRBV12-3/TRBV12-4
CASSWSLNQPQHF
TGTGCCAGCAGTTGGAGTCTAAATCAGCCCCAGCATTTT
>TRBD1|TRBJ1-6|.|TRBV9
CASSQGQGMNSPLHF
TGTGCCAGCAGCCAGGGACAGGGGATGAATTCACCCCTCCACTTT
>TRBD1|TRBJ1-5|.|TRBV6-2/TRBV6-3
CASSYTTGSVSAQHF
TGTGCCAGCAGTTACACGACAGGGTCCGTATCGGCCCAGCATTTT
>.|TRBJ2-7|.|TRBV18
CASSGEGVYEQYF
TGTGCCAGCTCGGGAGAGGGGGTTTACGAGCAGTACTTC
>.|TRBJ1-1|.|TRBV28
CASKGVWASEAFF
TGTGCCAGCAAGGGAGTGTGGGCGTCTGAAGCTTTCTTT
>.|TRBJ1-4|.|TRBV29-1
CSVDGGEEKLFF
TGCAGCGTTGACGGGGGGGAGGAAAAACTGTTTTTT
>TRBD2|TRBJ2-1|.|TRBV9
CASSVSLAASSYNEQFF
TGTGCCAGCAGCGTATCGCTAGCGGCGAGCTCCTACAATGAGCAGTTCTTC
>TRBD2|TRBJ2-1|.|TRBV19
CASSGLAAYNEQFF
TGTGCCAGTAGTGGACTAGCGGCCTACAATGAGCAGTTCTTC
>TRBD1|TRBJ1-6|.|TRBV11-2
CASSLRGTDYNSPLHF
TGTGCCAGCAGCTTGAGAGGGACAGACTATAATTCACCCCTCCACTTT
>.|TRBJ1-2|.|TRBV12-3/TRBV12-4
CASTMGGNYGYTF
TGTGCCAGCACTATGGGAGGTAACTATGGCTACACCTTC
>TRBD2|TRBJ2-1|.|TRBV7-8
CASNPLAGRTNEQFF
TGTGCCAGCAATCCACTAGCGGGAAGGACAAATGAGCAGTTCTTC
>TRBD2|TRBJ2-7|.|TRBV7-2
CASSHPASGGAGSYEQYF
TGTGCCAGCAGCCATCCGGCTAGCGGGGGGGCTGGCTCCTACGAGCAGTACTTC